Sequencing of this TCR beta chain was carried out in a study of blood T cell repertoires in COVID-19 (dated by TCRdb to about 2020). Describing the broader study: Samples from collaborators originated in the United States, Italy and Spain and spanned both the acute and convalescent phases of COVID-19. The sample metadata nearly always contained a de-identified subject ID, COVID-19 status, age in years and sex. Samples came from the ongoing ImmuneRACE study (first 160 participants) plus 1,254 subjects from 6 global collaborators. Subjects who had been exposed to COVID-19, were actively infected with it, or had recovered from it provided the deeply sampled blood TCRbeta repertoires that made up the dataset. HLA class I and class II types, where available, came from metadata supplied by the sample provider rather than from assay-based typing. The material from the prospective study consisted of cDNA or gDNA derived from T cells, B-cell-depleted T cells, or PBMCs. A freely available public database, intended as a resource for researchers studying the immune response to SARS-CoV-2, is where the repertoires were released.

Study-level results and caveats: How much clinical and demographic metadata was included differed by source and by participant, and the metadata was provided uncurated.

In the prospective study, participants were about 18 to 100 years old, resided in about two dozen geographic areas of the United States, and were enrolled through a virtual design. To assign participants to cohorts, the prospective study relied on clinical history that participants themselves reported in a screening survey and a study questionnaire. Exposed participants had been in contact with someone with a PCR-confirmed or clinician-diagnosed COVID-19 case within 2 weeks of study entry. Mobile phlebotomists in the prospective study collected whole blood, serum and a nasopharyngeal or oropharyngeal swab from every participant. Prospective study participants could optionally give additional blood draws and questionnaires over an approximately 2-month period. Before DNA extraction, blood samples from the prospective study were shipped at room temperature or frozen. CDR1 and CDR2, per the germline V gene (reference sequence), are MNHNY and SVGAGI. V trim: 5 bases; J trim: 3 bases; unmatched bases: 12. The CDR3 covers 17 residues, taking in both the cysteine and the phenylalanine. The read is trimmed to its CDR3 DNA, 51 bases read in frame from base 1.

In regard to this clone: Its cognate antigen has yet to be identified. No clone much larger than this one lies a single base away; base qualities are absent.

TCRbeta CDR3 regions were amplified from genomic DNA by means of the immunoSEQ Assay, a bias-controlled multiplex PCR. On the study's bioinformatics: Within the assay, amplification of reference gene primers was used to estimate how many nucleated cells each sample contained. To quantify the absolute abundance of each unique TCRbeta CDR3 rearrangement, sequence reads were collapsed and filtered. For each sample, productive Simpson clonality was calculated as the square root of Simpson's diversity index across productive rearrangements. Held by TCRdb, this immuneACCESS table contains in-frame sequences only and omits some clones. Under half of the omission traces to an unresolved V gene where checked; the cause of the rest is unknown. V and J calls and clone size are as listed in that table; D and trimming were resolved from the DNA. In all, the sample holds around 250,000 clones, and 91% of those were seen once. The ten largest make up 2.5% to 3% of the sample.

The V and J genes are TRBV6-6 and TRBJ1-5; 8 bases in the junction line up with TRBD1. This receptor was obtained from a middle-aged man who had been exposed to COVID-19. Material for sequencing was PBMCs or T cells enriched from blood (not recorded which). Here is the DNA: TGTGCCAGCAGTCGAGGATACAGGGGGGCCTACAATCAGCCCCAGCATTTT. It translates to CASSRGYRGAYNQPQHF.